This entry describes one T cell receptor beta chain. TCRB transcripts that were expressed got sequenced, as all of the isolated RNA had been reverse transcribed. Repertoires were generated with immunoSEQ multiplex PCR, while TCRdb's copy carries only in-frame clones and drops some. The sample has fewer than 250,000 clones; around 65% are singletons. There are 14 residues in the CDR3. The germline V and J ends were trimmed by 0 bases and 2 bases, with 8 bases remaining between them. CDR1 is SGHDT and CDR2 is YYEEEE in the germline V gene. This specimen belongs to a study of beta chain features in type 1 diabetes.

The chain is built from TRBV5-6 and TRBJ1-2; D is unresolved. Sequenced: naive CD4+ T cells from blood. The TCR originated in a man under 40 in good health. CDR3 nucleotide sequence: TGTGCCAGCAGCTTGGAGTTCGGGAACTATGGCTACACCTTC. It is translated as CASSLEFGNYGYTF.